The clone carrying this TCR beta chain was detected only a few times. Its specificity is not known. The CDR3 has 16 residues. CDR1 and CDR2 from the germline V gene are SGHTA and FQGNSA. V was clipped by 1 base and J by 3 bases; unmatched bases: 8. The sample originates from a study of T-cell memory formation after mild COVID-19. Background on the study: TCR clusters were mostly donor specific.

TCRdb re-called the 5' RACE reads with MiXCR, one entry per CDR3 protein. The sample lists about 270,000 distinct CDR3 sequences; approximately 15% were seen once. Whole-study findings and limits: Second-wave clones reaching peak frequency on day 37 lacked confirmed SARS-CoV-2 specificity.

The chain is built from TRBV7-2 and TRBJ1-2, with TRBD1 identical over 7 bases. Source material: PBMCs or a T cell subset sorted from them (not recorded which). This TCR came from an adult woman who had mild COVID-19 (a few samples of this study predate the infection). Cell type and time point are not known. In nucleotides, the CDR3 is TGTGCCAGCAGCTTAGTGCGGGCAGGGGGTGACTATGGCTACACCTTC. Its translation: CASSLVRAGGDYGYTF.